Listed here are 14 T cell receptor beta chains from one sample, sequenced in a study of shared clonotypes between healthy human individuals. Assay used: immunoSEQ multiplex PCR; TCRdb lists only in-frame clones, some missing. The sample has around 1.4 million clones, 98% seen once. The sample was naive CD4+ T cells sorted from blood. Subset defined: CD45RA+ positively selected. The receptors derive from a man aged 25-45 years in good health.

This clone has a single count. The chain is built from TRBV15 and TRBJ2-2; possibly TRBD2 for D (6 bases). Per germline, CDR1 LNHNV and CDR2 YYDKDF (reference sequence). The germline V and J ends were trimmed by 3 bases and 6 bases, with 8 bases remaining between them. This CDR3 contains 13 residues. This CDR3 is CATSRGGPGELFF. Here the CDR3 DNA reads TGTGCCACCAGCAGGGGGGGTCCCGGGGAGCTGTTTTTT.

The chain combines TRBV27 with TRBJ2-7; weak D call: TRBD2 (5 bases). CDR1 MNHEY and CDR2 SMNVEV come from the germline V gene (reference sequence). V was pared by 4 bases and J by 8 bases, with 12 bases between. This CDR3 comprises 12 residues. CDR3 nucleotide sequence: TGTGCCAGCAGTTCAACTAGTTTCCAGCAGTACTTC. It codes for CASSSTSFQQYF.

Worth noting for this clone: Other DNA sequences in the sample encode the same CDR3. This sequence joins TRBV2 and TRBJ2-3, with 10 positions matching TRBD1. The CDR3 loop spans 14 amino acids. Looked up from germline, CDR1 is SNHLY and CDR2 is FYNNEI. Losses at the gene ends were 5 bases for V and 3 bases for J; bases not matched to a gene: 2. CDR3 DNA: TGTGCCAGCAGTAGGGACAGGGGTACAGATACGCAGTATTTT. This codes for CASSRDRGTDTQYF.

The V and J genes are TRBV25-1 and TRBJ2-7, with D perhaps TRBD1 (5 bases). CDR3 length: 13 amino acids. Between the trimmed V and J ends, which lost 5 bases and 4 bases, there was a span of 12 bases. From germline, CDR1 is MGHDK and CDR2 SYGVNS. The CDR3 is CASSRQGTYEQYF. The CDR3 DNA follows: TGTGCCAGCAGTAGGCAGGGTACTTACGAGCAGTACTTC.

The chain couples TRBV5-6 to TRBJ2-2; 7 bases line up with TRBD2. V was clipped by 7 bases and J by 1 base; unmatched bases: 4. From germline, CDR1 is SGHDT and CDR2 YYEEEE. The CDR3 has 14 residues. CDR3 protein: CASGRGMNTGELFF. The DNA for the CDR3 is TGTGCCAGCGGGAGGGGTATGAACACCGGGGAGCTGTTTTTT.

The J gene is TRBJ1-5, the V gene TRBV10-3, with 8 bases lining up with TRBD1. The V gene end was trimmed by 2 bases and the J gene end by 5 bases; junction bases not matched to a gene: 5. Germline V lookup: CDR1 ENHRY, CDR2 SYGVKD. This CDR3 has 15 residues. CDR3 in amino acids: CAISELGQGHQPQHF. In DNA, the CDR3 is TGTGCCATCAGTGAGCTAGGACAGGGCCATCAGCCCCAGCATTTT.

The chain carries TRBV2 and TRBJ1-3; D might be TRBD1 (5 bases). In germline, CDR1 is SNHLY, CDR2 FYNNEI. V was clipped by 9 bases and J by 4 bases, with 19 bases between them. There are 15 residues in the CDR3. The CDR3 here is CASTLSRGLGNTIYF. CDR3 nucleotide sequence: TGTGCCAGTACCCTTTCGAGGGGACTAGGAAACACCATATATTTT.

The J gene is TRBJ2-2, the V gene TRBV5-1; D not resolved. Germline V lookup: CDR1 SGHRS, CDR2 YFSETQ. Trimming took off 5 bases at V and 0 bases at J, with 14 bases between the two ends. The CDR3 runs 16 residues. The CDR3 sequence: CASRSSPAANTGELFF. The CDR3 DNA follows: TGCGCCAGCAGATCTTCTCCCGCCGCGAACACCGGGGAGCTGTTTTTT.

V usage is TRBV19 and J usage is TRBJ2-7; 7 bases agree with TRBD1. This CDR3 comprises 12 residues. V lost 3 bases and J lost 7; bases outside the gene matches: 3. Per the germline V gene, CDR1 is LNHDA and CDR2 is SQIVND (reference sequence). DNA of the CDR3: TGTGCCAGTAGTATGACAGGGACGGAGCAGTACTTC. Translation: CASSMTGTEQYF.

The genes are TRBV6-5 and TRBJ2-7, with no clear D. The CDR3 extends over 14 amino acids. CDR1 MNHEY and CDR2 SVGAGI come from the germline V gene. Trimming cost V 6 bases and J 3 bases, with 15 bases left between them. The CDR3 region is CASSYTHEDYEQYF. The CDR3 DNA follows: TGTGCCAGCAGCTATACTCACGAGGACTACGAGCAGTACTTC.

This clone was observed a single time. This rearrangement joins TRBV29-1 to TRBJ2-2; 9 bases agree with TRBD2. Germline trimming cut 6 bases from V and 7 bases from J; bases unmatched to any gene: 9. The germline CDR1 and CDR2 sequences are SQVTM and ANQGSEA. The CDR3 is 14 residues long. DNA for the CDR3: TGCAGCGTGGATAGCGGGAGAGTCGTCGGGGAGCTGTTTTTT. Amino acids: CSVDSGRVVGELFF.

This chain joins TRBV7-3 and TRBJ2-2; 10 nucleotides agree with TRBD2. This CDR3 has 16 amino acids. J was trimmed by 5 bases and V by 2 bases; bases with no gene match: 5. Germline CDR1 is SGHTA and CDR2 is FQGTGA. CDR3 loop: CASSLRPSGSTGELFF. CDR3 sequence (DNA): TGTGCCAGCAGCTTACGTCCTAGCGGGAGTACCGGGGAGCTGTTTTTT.

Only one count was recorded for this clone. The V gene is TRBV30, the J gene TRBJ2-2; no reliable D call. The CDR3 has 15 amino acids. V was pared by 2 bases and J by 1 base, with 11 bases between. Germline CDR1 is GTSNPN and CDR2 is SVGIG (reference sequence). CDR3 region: CAWSHLPGNTGELFF. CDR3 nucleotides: TGTGCCTGGAGTCATTTACCGGGGAACACCGGGGAGCTGTTTTTT.

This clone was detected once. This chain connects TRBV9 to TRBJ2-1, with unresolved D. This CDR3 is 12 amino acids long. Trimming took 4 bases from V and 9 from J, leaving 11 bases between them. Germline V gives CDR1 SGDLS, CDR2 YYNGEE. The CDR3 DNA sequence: TGTGCCAGCAGCTCCTCTGGCCCTGAGCAGTTCTTC. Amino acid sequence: CASSSSGPEQFF. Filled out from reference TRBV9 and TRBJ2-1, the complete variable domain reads DSGVTQTPKHLITATGQRVTLRCSPRSGDLSVYWYQQSLDQGLQFLIQYYNGEERAKGNILERFSAQQFPDLHSELNLSSLELGDSALYFCASSSSGPEQFFGPGTRLTVL.